This T cell receptor beta chain originates from a study of T cell clonotyping in hematopoietic cell transplantation. The method was immunoSEQ multiplex PCR; TCRdb's version includes in-frame clones alone and lacks a portion of them. Found here are 5,500 to 6,000 clones, more than 70% of them singletons; the top ten hold less than 15%. The germline gives CDR1 MGHDK, CDR2 SYGVNS. This CDR3 comprises 16 residues. V dropped 1 base and J dropped 4; count of bases not matched to a gene: 9. Time point indicated: recipient sample about 28 days before transplant, after cytoreduction. This chain links TRBV25-1 with TRBJ1-2; TRBD1 matches 7 bases. The source was peripheral blood mononuclear cells, collected before stem cell transplant. The TCR sequence derives from a woman in her fifties or sixties with acute myeloid leukemia. Some clones in this sample may be carry-over from other donors' samples. As DNA, the CDR3 is TGTGCCAGCAGTGAATTAGGGGACAGCTTTACCTATGGCTACACCTTC. Protein: CASSELGDSFTYGYTF.